Included here is one TCR beta chain sequence, with context. No antigen is known for it. This record comes from a study of T cell responses to AZD1222 COVID-19 vaccine. Study-level findings and limits: Donors were mostly white British, more females; clonal diversity possibly underestimated. In the spike-specific TCR repertoire, nearly half reportedly target unmutated variant regions.

After removal of 3 bases from V and 6 bases from J, the junction contained 10 bases not matched to a gene. Germline assignment: CDR1 SNHLY and CDR2 FYNNEI. The CDR3 has 16 residues. TCRdb's copy holds only in-frame clones and misses some; the assay was immunoSEQ multiplex PCR. This table holds 130,000 or so clones, more than 75% found once. This rearrangement joins TRBV2 to TRBJ2-1; 8 bases are shared with TRBD2. The source of this sequence is an adult who received the AZD1222 COVID-19 vaccine. This material consisted of peripheral blood, taken 28 days after the second AZD1222 dose. Here the CDR3 DNA reads TGTGCCAGCAGTGACGGGGAAGCGGGAGCAAGCAATGAGCAGTTCTTC. Its protein is CASSDGEAGASNEQFF.